The 9 T cell receptor beta chains presented below share a single source sample, sequenced in a study of T cell changes during pregnancy in multiple sclerosis. Assay: immunoSEQ multiplex PCR; the TCRdb copy retains only in-frame clones and omits some. The data show roughly 85,000 clones, roughly nine tenths seen once. The sequencing used peripheral blood, collected in the first trimester of pregnancy. Source of these receptors: a female donor with multiple sclerosis, enrolled in a pregnancy study.

This clone was observed once. The V call is TRBV18, the J call TRBJ1-3; TRBD1 agrees at 7 bases. The CDR3 has 17 residues. Germline V lookup: CDR1 KGHSH, CDR2 LQKENI. After removal of 4 bases from V and 0 bases from J, the junction contained 9 bases not matched to a gene. This chain's CDR3 is CASSLNVAGGSGNTIYF. As DNA, the CDR3 is TGTGCCAGCTCACTAAACGTAGCAGGGGGCTCTGGAAACACCATATATTTT.

The chain couples TRBV30 to TRBJ2-1, with D unclear. The length of the CDR3 is 12 residues. V was trimmed by 2 bases and J by 3 bases, leaving 5 bases between them. The germline gives CDR1 GTSNPN, CDR2 SVGIG (reference sequence). The CDR3 spells CAWSRSYNEQFF. CDR3 nucleotide sequence: TGTGCCTGGAGTAGGAGCTACAATGAGCAGTTCTTC.

J is TRBJ2-7 and V is TRBV14; tentatively, D is TRBD1 (6 bases). Germline values: CDR1 SGHDN, CDR2 FVKESK. Trimming shortened V by 3 bases and J by 5 bases, and 11 bases separated the two germline ends. The CDR3 runs to 13 residues. CDR3 sequence (DNA): TGTGCCAGCAGCCACAGGGGCCACCACGAGCAGTACTTC. Amino acids: CASSHRGHHEQYF.

There are a few counts of this clone. The V gene is TRBV19, the J gene TRBJ1-6, with TRBD1 matching 7 bases. The V segment lost 6 bases and the J segment 6 bases; nucleotides outside the gene matches: 8. The V gene's germline CDR1 is LNHDA and CDR2 SQIVND (reference sequence). This CDR3 is built from 15 residues. The CDR3 loop reads CASRTTGSSNSPLHF. In DNA, the CDR3 is TGTGCCAGTAGAACGACAGGGAGTAGTAATTCACCCCTCCACTTT. The full variable domain, completed using reference TRBV19 and TRBJ1-6, is DGGITQSPKYLFRKEGQNVTLSCEQNLNHDAMYWYRQDPGQGLRLIYYSQIVNDFQKGDIAEGYSVSREKKESFPLTVTSAQKNPTAFYLCASRTTGSSNSPLHFGNGTRLTVT.

CDR3 in amino acids: CASSVSTGRNTEAFF. The CDR3 region has the DNA TGCGCCAGCAGCGTTTCGACAGGGAGGAACACTGAAGCTTTCTTT. The chain couples TRBV5-1 to TRBJ1-1; 7 bases are a match to TRBD1. V trimming: 4 bases; J trimming: 1 base; junction bases outside the gene matches: 7. The CDR3 spans 15 residues. The germline V gene encodes CDR1 SGHRS and CDR2 YFSETQ.

The chain combines TRBV7-3 with TRBJ2-7; 11 bases match TRBD2. Trimming took 4 bases from V and 2 from J; bases not matched to a gene: 7. Looked up from germline, CDR1 is SGHTA and CDR2 is FQGTGA. The CDR3 sequence is 16 residues long. The CDR3 reads CASSSRLAGYPYEQYF. The DNA for the CDR3 is TGTGCCAGCAGCTCCCGACTAGCGGGGTATCCCTACGAGCAGTACTTC. Full variable domain (missing parts from reference TRBV7-3 and TRBJ2-7): GAGVSQTPSNKVTEKGKYVELRCDPISGHTALYWYRQSLGQGPEFLIYFQGTGAADDSGLPNDRFFAVRPEGSVSTLKIQRTERGDSAVYLCASSSRLAGYPYEQYFGPGTRLTVT.

Only one count was recorded for this clone. The rearrangement uses TRBV30 and TRBJ2-1, with 8 bases that match TRBD1. After removal of 0 bases from V and 6 bases from J, the junction contained 7 bases not matched to a gene. CDR1 GTSNPN and CDR2 SVGIG come from the germline V gene (reference sequence). The CDR3 totals 15 residues. The CDR3 protein is CAWSVPRQGINEQFF. CDR3 coding DNA: TGTGCCTGGAGTGTACCACGACAGGGGATCAATGAGCAGTTCTTC. Combining the CDR3 with reference TRBV30 and TRBJ2-1 gives the whole variable domain SQTIHQWPATLVQPVGSPLSLECTVEGTSNPNLYWYRQAAGRGLQLLFYSVGIGQISSEVPQNLSASRPQDRQFILSSKKLLLSDSGFYLCAWSVPRQGINEQFFGPGTRLTVL.

This rearrangement joins TRBV6-1 to TRBJ2-5, with D possibly being TRBD2 (6 bases). V shed 2 bases and J shed 4 bases, with 14 bases lying between them. The CDR3 has 15 residues. Germline loops: CDR1 MNHNS, CDR2 SASEGT. CDR3 nucleotides: TGTGCCAGCAGTGAAAGGGTGGGAGGTGGAGAGACCCAGTACTTC. This sequence encodes CASSERVGGGETQYF.

The rearrangement joins TRBV19 to TRBJ2-3, with 16 bases matching TRBD2. The V gene end was trimmed by 5 bases and the J gene end by 5 bases; junction bases not matched to a gene: 7. The CDR3 has 17 amino acids. The germline V gene encodes CDR1 LNHDA and CDR2 SQIVND (reference sequence). This CDR3 is CASSPQGLAGGQDTQYF. The CDR3 region has the DNA TGTGCCAGTAGTCCTCAGGGACTAGCGGGGGGGCAAGATACGCAGTATTTT.